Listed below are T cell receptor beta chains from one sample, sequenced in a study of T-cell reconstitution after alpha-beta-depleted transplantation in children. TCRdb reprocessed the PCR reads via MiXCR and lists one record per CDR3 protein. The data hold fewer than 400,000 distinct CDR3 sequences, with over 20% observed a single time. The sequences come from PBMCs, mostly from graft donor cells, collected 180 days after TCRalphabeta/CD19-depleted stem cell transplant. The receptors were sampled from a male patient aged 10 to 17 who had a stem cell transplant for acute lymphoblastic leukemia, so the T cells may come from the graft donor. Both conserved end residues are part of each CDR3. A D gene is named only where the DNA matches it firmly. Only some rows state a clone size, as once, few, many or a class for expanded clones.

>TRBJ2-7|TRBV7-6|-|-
TGTGCCAGCAGCTTAGTCGCGACCCACGAGCAGTACTTC
CASSLVATHEQYF
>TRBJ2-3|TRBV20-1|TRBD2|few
TGCAGTGCTAGTACTAGCGGGCGGGTCTGGGATACGCAGTATTTT
CSASTSGRVWDTQYF
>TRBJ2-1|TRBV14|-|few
TGTGCCAGCAGCCAATCGCTACCGAGGGAGCAGTTCTTC
CASSQSLPREQFF
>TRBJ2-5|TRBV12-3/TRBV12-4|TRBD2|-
TGTGCCAGCAGATCTGCGGGGGGCCTCGGGACCCAGTACTTC
CASRSAGGLGTQYF
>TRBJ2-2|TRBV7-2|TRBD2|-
TGTGCCAGCAGACCCGGGACTAGCGGAAGGACCGGGGAGCTGTTTTTT
CASRPGTSGRTGELFF
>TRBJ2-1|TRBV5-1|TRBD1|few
TGCGCCAGCAGCTCCCCGGGACAGTCCTACAATGAGCAGTTCTTC
CASSSPGQSYNEQFF
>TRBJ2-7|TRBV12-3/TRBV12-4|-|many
TGTGCCAGCAGTTTAATCCTAGCCTCCTACGAGCAGTACTTC
CASSLILASYEQYF
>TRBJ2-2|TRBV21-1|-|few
TGTGCCAGCAGCAGCCGAAAGGCCGAGACTAAGGACACCGGGGAGCTGTTTTTT
CASSSRKAETKDTGELFF
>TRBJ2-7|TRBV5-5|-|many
TGTGCCAGCAGCTTGGGACCTTCCATGAGCAAGTACTTC
CASSLGPSMSKYF
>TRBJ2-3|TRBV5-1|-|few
TGCGCCAGCACCCCAGGGACTAGCACAGATACGCAGTATTTT
CASTPGTSTDTQYF
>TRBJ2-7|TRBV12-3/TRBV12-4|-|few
TGTGCCAGCAGTTCGTTAGCGACCGAGCAGTACTTC
CASSSLATEQYF
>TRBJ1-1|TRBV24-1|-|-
TGTGCCACCAGCGCCCCCAGGGGAACTGAAGCTTTCTTT
CATSAPRGTEAFF